The following is a TCR beta chain sequence with its context. The antigen remains undetermined. This sample stems from a study of human thymus T cells. From germline, CDR1 is SGHAT and CDR2 FQNNGV. This CDR3 contains 15 residues. V lost 6 bases to trimming and J lost 6 bases; unmatched junction nucleotides: 12. Clones were sequenced by immunoSEQ multiplex PCR, and TCRdb holds only the in-frame ones, with some missing. Of 78,000 or so clones in the sample, approximately 96% were seen once. General study findings and limits: Usage of V and J genes appeared biased in thymic and blood repertoires. Highly overlapping thymic repertoires in unrelated individuals were reported by related research.

Thymic tissue was derived from resections collected during corrective heart surgery. The sequenced material came from thymus tissue. The receptor's source is a boy less than two years old with a congenital heart defect but otherwise immunologically healthy. V and J are TRBV11-2 and TRBJ1-2; TRBD1 aligns across 8 bases. The CDR3 reads CASSEEPGQDDGYTF. CDR3 coding DNA: TGTGCCAGCAGTGAGGAGCCGGGACAGGATGATGGCTACACCTTC.